Below are 29 T cell receptor beta chains sequenced from a single sample in a study of identical twins (TCRdb year 2016). The library was obtained by 5' RACE. Sequencing relied on an Illumina HiSeq 2000. The raw public reads went through TCRdb reprocessing: fastp at Q25, MiXCR clone calling, in-frame beta chains kept. Duplicate CDR3 protein sequences are folded into a single record with the most common DNA and genes. Recorded for this sample are 450,000 or so distinct CDR3 sequences; roughly a quarter of them occurred a single time. 2.9% of the sample comes from the top ten. The sample was also reused in another study, on T cells expressing NK-cell markers.

Sequencing was carried out using CD4+ T cells sorted from blood. Receptors originate from a woman under 30 in good health.

The chain is built from TRBV5-1 and TRBJ1-2, with no clear D. The CDR3 loop spans 15 amino acids. Trimming pared 1 base from V and 0 bases from J, leaving 10 bases between. CDR1 and CDR2 from the germline V gene are SGHRS and YFSETQ. The CDR3 reads CASSLFGGPNYGYTF. Written as DNA, the CDR3 is TGCGCCAGCAGCTTGTTTGGCGGACCTAACTATGGCTACACCTTC.

The rearrangement links TRBV5-5 to TRBJ1-2; the D is unclear. Germline lookup yields CDR1 SGHKS and CDR2 YYEKEE (reference sequence). Trimming cost V 4 bases and J 4 bases, with 17 bases left between them. The CDR3 covers 15 residues. The CDR3 sequence is CASSPEPLVIYGYTF. The CDR3 DNA reads as TGTGCCAGCAGCCCCGAGCCGCTTGTGATCTATGGCTACACCTTC.

This clonotype showed up just a few times. The chain joins TRBV6-1 to TRBJ2-3, with D tentatively TRBD1 (6 bases). Germline V gives CDR1 MNHNS, CDR2 SASEGT. The germline V and J ends were trimmed by 6 bases and 5 bases, with 15 bases remaining between them. CDR3 length: 14 amino acids. The CDR3 nucleotides are TGTGCCAGCAGACTAGGTCAGGGGAGAGATACGCAGTATTTT. Protein sequence: CASRLGQGRDTQYF.

This clonotype was picked up a small number of times. This rearrangement joins TRBV11-3 to TRBJ1-1; no definite D call. V was cut by 2 bases and J by 1 base, with 11 bases left in between. There are 15 residues in the CDR3. Germline CDR1 is SGHNT and CDR2 is YENEEA. The DNA for the CDR3 is TGTGCCAGCAGCTTAATGGGAGGCTCGAACACTGAAGCTTTCTTT. Residues: CASSLMGGSNTEAFF.

This clonotype showed up just a few times. As DNA, the CDR3 is TGTGCCAGCAGTTACTCCAGCGGAGATACGCAGTATTTT. As protein: CASSYSSGDTQYF. This sequence joins TRBV6-6 and TRBJ2-3; a weak D match, TRBD2 (5 bases). V lost 0 bases to trimming and J lost 5 bases, with 6 bases between them. CDR3 length: 13 amino acids. Germline values: CDR1 MNHNY, CDR2 SVGAGI (reference sequence).

The V call is TRBV7-2, the J call TRBJ2-7; TRBD1 matches at 9 bases. J was trimmed by 3 bases and V by 8 bases; bases with no gene match: 8. The CDR3 spans 14 residues. In germline, CDR1 is SGHTA, CDR2 FQGNSA. The CDR3 protein is CASGTRQGVYEQYF. DNA of the CDR3: TGTGCCAGCGGCACACGACAGGGGGTCTACGAGCAGTACTTC.

This clonotype was detected a few times. The chain combines TRBV12-3 or TRBV12-4 with TRBJ2-3; 10 bases fit TRBD2. The CDR3 contains 15 residues. After removal of 7 bases from V and 6 bases from J, the junction contained 10 bases not matched to a gene. CDR3 sequence reads: CASKISGRASDTQYF. CDR3 DNA sequence: TGTGCCAGCAAGATCAGCGGGAGGGCCTCGGATACGCAGTATTTT.

This chain uses TRBV12-3 or TRBV12-4 with TRBJ2-7, with D unclear. Trimming stripped 3 bases from V and 8 bases from J, with 14 bases between. CDR3 length: 13 residues. The DNA for the CDR3 is TGTGCCAGCAGTTTCTCCCCTTTGGGGAAGCAGTACTTC. Translating gives CASSFSPLGKQYF.

This clonotype came up a few times. This sequence joins TRBV7-9 and TRBJ2-1; D gene uncertain. In germline, CDR1 is SEHNR, CDR2 FQNEAQ (reference sequence). The V end was cut by 5 bases, the J end by 5 bases, with 16 bases between. The CDR3 consists of 15 residues. As DNA, the CDR3 is TGTGCCAGCAGCGCTCTTGGCGCAAGAAACAATGAGCAGTTCTTC. Translated: CASSALGARNNEQFF.

This chain links TRBV5-1 with TRBJ2-7; D gene ambiguous. This CDR3 has 15 residues. CDR1 and CDR2 (germline): SGHRS, YFSETQ. Trimming left V 6 bases short and J 1 base short, with 17 bases between. The CDR3: CASTPLVFRSYEQYF. CDR3 DNA sequence: TGCGCCAGCACCCCCCTTGTATTTCGATCCTACGAGCAGTACTTC.

The gene calls are TRBV5-1 and TRBJ1-5, with no clear D. Trimming stripped 4 bases from V and 3 bases from J, with 11 bases between. This CDR3 contains 14 residues. Per germline, CDR1 SGHRS and CDR2 YFSETQ. CDR3 residues: CASSPGEINQPQHF. The CDR3, as DNA: TGCGCCAGCAGCCCCGGGGAGATCAATCAGCCCCAGCATTTT.

The J gene is TRBJ2-4, the V gene TRBV12-3 or TRBV12-4; 7 positions agree with TRBD2. After removal of 8 bases from V and 7 bases from J, the junction contained 14 bases not matched to a gene. The CDR3 consists of 15 residues. CDR3 in amino acids: CASASGTTRVNIQYF. The CDR3 DNA reads TGTGCCAGCGCAAGTGGGACTACCAGGGTGAACATTCAGTACTTC.

The chain couples TRBV10-3 to TRBJ1-1; D unresolved. V shed 5 bases and J shed 3 bases, with 10 bases lying between them. CDR3 length: 13 residues. The germline CDR1 and CDR2 sequences are ENHRY and SYGVKD. CDR3 sequence reads: CAISHQDDTEAFF. The CDR3 bases are TGTGCCATCAGTCACCAGGACGACACTGAAGCTTTCTTT.

The V gene is TRBV5-1, the J gene TRBJ1-2; no clear D. Trimming took 2 bases from V and 2 from J, leaving 13 bases between them. The CDR3 is 15 amino acids. Germline CDR1 reads SGHRS; CDR2 reads YFSETQ. CDR3 bases: TGCGCCAGCAGCTTAACCGGGGAGGCAAACTATGGCTACACCTTC. Protein product: CASSLTGEANYGYTF.

A few counts support this clonotype. The V and J genes are TRBV6-1 and TRBJ2-5; 11 nucleotides agree with TRBD2. Germline assignment: CDR1 MNHNS and CDR2 SASEGT. Trimming at V came to 5 bases and at J to 3 bases, leaving 11 bases not matched to a gene. This CDR3 comprises 17 residues. Here the CDR3 reads CASSRLLAGEFEETQYF. The CDR3 DNA reads as TGTGCCAGCAGTCGCTTACTAGCGGGGGAATTTGAAGAGACCCAGTACTTC.

V is TRBV20-1 and J is TRBJ2-1; D is uncertain. CDR3 length: 11 residues. The V gene's germline CDR1 is DFQATT and CDR2 SNEGSKA (reference sequence). The V end lost 3 bases, the J end lost 10 bases, and 10 bases lay between the germline ends. CDR3 bases: TGCAGTGCTAGTGCCGGGTACGAGCAGTTCTTC. This gives the protein CSASAGYEQFF.

This clonotype has only a few counts. The chain couples TRBV6-1 to TRBJ1-6, with TRBD1 matching 9 bases. J was trimmed by 10 bases and V by 6 bases; bases with no gene match: 7. CDR1 and CDR2 from the germline V gene are MNHNS and SASEGT. This CDR3 is built from 14 residues. CDR3 loop: CASSPDRGASPLHF. CDR3 coding DNA: TGTGCCAGCAGCCCAGACAGGGGGGCCTCACCCCTCCACTTT.

The CDR3 protein is CATSGSSRAGELFF. CDR3 nucleotides: TGTGCCACCAGTGGTTCCTCGAGGGCCGGGGAGCTGTTTTTT. V gene TRBV24-1 combines with J gene TRBJ2-2, with a possible D match to TRBD2 (5 bases). V was pared by 5 bases and J by 6 bases, with 12 bases between. The CDR3 loop spans 14 amino acids. Germline V gene lookup returns CDR1 KGHDR and CDR2 SFDVKD.

This clonotype turned up a few times. The chain couples TRBV3-1 to TRBJ2-5; D unresolved. The V gene lost 1 base and the J gene lost 4 bases, with 10 bases spanning the gap. The CDR3 contains 14 residues. In germline, CDR1 is LGHDT, CDR2 YNNKEL (reference sequence). This CDR3 reads CASSQVGGLETQYF. The CDR3 DNA reads TGTGCCAGCAGCCAAGTAGGTGGTTTAGAGACCCAGTACTTC.

This clonotype came up a few times. The chain combines TRBV5-1 with TRBJ2-1; 13 bases line up with TRBD2. The CDR3 contains 15 residues. The V gene end was trimmed by 4 bases and the J gene end by 9 bases; junction bases not matched to a gene: 7. Germline V gene data show CDR1 as SGHRS and CDR2 as YFSETQ. The DNA for the CDR3 is TGCGCCAGCAGCCAGGGACTAGCGGGGTCAGGTGAGCAGTTCTTC. Protein: CASSQGLAGSGEQFF.

The chain carries TRBV12-3 or TRBV12-4 and TRBJ2-5, with a weak D call TRBD1 (6 bases). With 5 bases removed from V and 0 bases from J, the gap between germline ends came to 13 bases. This CDR3 spans 15 amino acids. CDR3 protein: CASSRDTSYQETQYF. The CDR3 DNA follows: TGTGCCAGCAGTCGGGACACCTCCTACCAAGAGACCCAGTACTTC.

The chain couples TRBV12-3 or TRBV12-4 to TRBJ1-5; TRBD1 might be the D (5 bases). The CDR3 consists of 16 residues. V was clipped by 6 bases and J by 1 base, with 16 bases between them. CDR3 coding DNA: TGTGCCAGCAGCCTCCGGGGATCAGGGAGCAATCAGCCCCAGCATTTT. It codes for CASSLRGSGSNQPQHF.

This chain connects TRBV29-1 to TRBJ2-2, with 9 bases matching TRBD1. The CDR3 length is 14 residues. The germline CDR1 and CDR2 sequences are SQVTM and ANQGSEA. Trimming at V came to 6 bases and at J to 4 bases, leaving 6 bases not matched to a gene. The CDR3 reads CSVGGQGGTGELFF. CDR3 nucleotide sequence: TGCAGCGTCGGGGGACAGGGAGGCACCGGGGAGCTGTTTTTT.

V usage is TRBV3-1 and J usage is TRBJ2-5, with D uncertain. The CDR3 has 11 residues. V was trimmed by 6 bases and J by 4 bases, leaving 6 bases between them. In germline, CDR1 is LGHDT, CDR2 YNNKEL (reference sequence). DNA for the CDR3: TGTGCCAGCAGGGTGCTAGAGACCCAGTACTTC. Amino acid sequence: CASRVLETQYF.

V is TRBV5-1 and J is TRBJ2-1; 8 positions match TRBD1. The CDR3 is made up of 13 amino acids. With 3 bases clipped from V and 8 bases from J, the junction kept 4 bases outside the gene matches. Looked up from germline, CDR1 is SGHRS and CDR2 is YFSETQ. The CDR3 loop is CASSSMDRDEQFF. CDR3 DNA sequence: TGCGCCAGCAGCTCAATGGACAGGGATGAGCAGTTCTTC.

The genes are TRBV20-1 and TRBJ2-7, with D maybe TRBD1 (5 bases). V gave up 4 bases and J gave up 7 bases, with 14 bases separating them. The CDR3 has 12 residues. Germline-derived CDR1 and CDR2 are DFQATT and SNEGSKA (reference sequence). The CDR3 region has the DNA TGCAGTGCTATTAGGGGCACGGCGGAGCAGTACTTC. Its translation: CSAIRGTAEQYF.

The V call is TRBV2, the J call TRBJ2-1, with TRBD2 matching 9 bases. V shed 6 bases, J shed 9 bases, and the junction held 9 bases outside the gene matches. Germline loops: CDR1 SNHLY, CDR2 FYNNEI. The CDR3 sequence is 14 residues long. The CDR3 loop is CASRMGLAGGEQFF. CDR3 sequence (DNA): TGTGCCAGCAGGATGGGACTAGCTGGCGGTGAGCAGTTCTTC.

Only a few counts were recorded for this clonotype. The CDR3 protein is CASRKYRDLDGYTF. The CDR3 DNA sequence: TGTGCCAGCAGGAAGTACAGGGATTTAGATGGCTACACCTTC. The V and J genes are TRBV6-1 and TRBJ1-2, with D perhaps matching TRBD1 (6 bases). Trimming stripped 6 bases from V and 6 bases from J, with 17 bases between. Germline values: CDR1 MNHNS, CDR2 SASEGT. This CDR3 region has 14 residues.

This clonotype has a handful of counts. This rearrangement joins TRBV20-1 to TRBJ2-7; 14 bases align to TRBD2. V trimming: 2 bases; J trimming: 2 bases; junction bases outside the gene matches: 2. Germline values: CDR1 DFQATT, CDR2 SNEGSKA (reference sequence). The CDR3 extends over 15 amino acids. As DNA, the CDR3 is TGCAGTGCTAGATTGGGACTAGCGGGGGCCTACGAGCAGTACTTC. Protein: CSARLGLAGAYEQYF.